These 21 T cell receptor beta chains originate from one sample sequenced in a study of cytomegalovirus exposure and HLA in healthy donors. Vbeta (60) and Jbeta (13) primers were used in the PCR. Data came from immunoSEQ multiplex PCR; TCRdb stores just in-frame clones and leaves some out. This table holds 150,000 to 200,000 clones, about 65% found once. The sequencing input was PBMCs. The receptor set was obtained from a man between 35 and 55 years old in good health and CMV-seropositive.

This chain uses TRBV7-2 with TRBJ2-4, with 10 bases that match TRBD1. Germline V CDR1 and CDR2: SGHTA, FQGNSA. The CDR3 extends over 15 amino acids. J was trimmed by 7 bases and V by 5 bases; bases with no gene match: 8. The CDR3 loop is CASSKNPGQGNIQYF. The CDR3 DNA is TGTGCCAGCAGCAAAAACCCGGGACAGGGGAACATTCAGTACTTC.

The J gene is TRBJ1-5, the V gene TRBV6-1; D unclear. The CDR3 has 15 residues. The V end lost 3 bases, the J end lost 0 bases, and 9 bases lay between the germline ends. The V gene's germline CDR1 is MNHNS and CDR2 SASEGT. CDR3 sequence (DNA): TGTGCCAGCAGTGAGAGTGGTTATAGCAATCAGCCCCAGCATTTT. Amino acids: CASSESGYSNQPQHF.

CDR3 region: CASSADTYYGYTF. Written as DNA, the CDR3 is TGTGCCAGCAGCGCCGACACGTACTATGGCTACACCTTC. The chain recombines TRBV6-6 with TRBJ1-2; no reliable D call. Germline lookup yields CDR1 MNHNY and CDR2 SVGAGI (reference sequence). The germline V and J ends were trimmed by 6 bases and 3 bases, with 11 bases remaining between them. This CDR3 region has 13 residues.

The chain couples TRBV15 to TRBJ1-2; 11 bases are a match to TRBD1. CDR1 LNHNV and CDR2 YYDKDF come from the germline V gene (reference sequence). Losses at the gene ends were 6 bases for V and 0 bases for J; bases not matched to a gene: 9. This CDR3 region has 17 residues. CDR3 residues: CATRRGQGASANYGYTF. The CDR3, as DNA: TGTGCCACCAGACGAGGACAGGGGGCATCAGCTAACTATGGCTACACCTTC.

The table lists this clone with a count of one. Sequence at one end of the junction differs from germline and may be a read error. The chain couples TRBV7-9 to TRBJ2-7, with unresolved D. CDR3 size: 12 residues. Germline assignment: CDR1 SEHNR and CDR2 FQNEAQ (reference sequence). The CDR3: CSSSLITYEQYF. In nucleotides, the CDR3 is TGTTCCAGCAGCTTAATAACCTACGAGCAGTACTTC.

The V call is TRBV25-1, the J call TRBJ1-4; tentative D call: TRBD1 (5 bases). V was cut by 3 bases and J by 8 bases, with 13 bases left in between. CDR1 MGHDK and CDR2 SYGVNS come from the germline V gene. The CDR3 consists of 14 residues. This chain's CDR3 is CASSDRQGGEKLFF. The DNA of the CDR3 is TGTGCCAGCAGTGATAGGCAGGGAGGCGAAAAACTGTTTTTT.

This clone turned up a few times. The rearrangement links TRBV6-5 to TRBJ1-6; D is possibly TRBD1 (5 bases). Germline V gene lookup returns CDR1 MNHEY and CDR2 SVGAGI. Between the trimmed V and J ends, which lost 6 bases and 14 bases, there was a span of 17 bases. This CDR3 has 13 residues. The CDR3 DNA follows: TGTGCCAGCAGGGACGGGGGAGGGATGGCCCTCCACTTT. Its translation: CASRDGGGMALHF.

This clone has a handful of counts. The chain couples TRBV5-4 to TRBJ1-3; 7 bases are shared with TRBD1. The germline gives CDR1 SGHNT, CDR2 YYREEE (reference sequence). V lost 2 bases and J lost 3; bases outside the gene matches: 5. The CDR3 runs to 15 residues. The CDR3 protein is CASSFAGGRGNTIYF. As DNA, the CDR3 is TGTGCCAGCAGCTTTGCAGGGGGACGTGGAAACACCATATATTTT.

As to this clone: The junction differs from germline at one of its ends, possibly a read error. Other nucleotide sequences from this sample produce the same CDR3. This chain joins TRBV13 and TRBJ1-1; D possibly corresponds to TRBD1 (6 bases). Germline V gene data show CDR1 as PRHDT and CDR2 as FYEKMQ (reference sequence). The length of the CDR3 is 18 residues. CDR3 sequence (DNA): TGTGCCAGCAGCTTAGGCTGGGGGCAGGGAGGGACAAACACTGAAGCCTTCTTT. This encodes CASSLGWGQGGTNTEAFF.

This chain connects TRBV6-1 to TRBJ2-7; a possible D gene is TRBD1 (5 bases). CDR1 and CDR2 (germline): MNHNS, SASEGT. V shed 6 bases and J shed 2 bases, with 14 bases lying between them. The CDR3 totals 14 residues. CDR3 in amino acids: CASRPGFTTYEQYF. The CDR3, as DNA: TGTGCCAGCAGACCAGGGTTTACAACCTACGAGCAGTACTTC.

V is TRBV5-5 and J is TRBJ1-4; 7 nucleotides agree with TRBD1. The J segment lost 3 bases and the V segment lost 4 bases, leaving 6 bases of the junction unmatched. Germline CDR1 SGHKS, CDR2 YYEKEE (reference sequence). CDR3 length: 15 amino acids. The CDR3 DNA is TGTGCCAGCAGCCAGGGGGGCGCGGCTAATGAAAAACTGTTTTTT. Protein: CASSQGGAANEKLFF.

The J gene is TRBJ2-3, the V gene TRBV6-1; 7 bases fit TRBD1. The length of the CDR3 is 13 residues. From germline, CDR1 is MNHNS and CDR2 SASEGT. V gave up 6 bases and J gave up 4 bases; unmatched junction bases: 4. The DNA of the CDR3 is TGTGCCAGCAGGTACAGGGGTTCAGATACGCAGTATTTT. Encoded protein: CASRYRGSDTQYF.

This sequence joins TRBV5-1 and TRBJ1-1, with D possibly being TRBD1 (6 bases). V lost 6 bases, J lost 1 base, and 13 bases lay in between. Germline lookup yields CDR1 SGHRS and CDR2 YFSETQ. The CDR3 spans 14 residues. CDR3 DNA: TGCGCCAGCACTCCCGGGACATCGAACACTGAAGCTTTCTTT. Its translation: CASTPGTSNTEAFF.

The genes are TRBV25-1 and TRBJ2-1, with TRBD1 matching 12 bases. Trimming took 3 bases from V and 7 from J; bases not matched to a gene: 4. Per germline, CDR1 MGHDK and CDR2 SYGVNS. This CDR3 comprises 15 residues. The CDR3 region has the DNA TGTGCCAGCAGTGATCCGGGACAGGGGGCAAATGAGCAGTTCTTC. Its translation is CASSDPGQGANEQFF.

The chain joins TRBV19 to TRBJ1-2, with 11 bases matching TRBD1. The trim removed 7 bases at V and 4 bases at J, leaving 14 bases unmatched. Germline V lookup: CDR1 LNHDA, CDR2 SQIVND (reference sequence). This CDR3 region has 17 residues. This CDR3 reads CASNTGGDRGLSYGYTF. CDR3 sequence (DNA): TGTGCCAGTAATACCGGGGGGGACAGGGGGTTATCCTATGGCTACACCTTC.

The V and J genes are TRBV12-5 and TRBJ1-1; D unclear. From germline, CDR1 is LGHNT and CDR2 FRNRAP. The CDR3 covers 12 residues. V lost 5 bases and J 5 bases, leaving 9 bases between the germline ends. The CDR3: CASGIGLTEAFF. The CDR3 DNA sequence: TGTGCTAGTGGTATAGGACTGACTGAAGCTTTCTTT.

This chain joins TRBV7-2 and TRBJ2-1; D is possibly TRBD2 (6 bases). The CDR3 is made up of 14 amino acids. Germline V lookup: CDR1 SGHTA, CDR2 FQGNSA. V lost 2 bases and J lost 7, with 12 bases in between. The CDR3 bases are TGTGCCAGCAGCTTAAGACTGGGAGGAAATGAGCAGTTCTTC. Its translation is CASSLRLGGNEQFF.

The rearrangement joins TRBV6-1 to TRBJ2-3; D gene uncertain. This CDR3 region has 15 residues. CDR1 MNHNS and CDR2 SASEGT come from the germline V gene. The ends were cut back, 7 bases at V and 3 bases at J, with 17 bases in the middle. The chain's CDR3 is CASKYAPEMTDTQYF. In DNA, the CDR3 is TGTGCCAGCAAGTACGCCCCCGAGATGACAGATACGCAGTATTTT.

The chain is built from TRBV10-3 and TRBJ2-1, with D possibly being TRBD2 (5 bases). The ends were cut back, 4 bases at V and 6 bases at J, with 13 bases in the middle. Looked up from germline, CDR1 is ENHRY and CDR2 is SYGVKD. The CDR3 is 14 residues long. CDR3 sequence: CAISGGLLGNEQFF. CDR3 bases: TGTGCCATCAGTGGTGGTTTACTAGGCAATGAGCAGTTCTTC.

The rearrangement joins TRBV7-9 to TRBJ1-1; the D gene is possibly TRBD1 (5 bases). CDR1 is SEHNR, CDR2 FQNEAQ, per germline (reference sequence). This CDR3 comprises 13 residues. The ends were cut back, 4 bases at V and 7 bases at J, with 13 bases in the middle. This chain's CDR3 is CASSSAGQVEAFF. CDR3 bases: TGTGCCAGCAGCTCCGCGGGGCAGGTTGAAGCTTTCTTT.

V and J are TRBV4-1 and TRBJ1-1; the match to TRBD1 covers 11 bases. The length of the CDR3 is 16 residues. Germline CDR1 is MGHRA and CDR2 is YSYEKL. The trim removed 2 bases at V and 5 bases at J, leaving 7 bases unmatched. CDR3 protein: CASSQLRTGGYTEAFF. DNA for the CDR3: TGCGCCAGCAGCCAACTCCGGACAGGGGGCTATACTGAAGCTTTCTTT.